This TCR beta chain was obtained from a study of CD8 T cells in Susac syndrome. The RNA input was 0.5 to 1 ug, and it was reverse transcribed with random hexamers. TCRdb processed the immunoSEQ multiplex PCR reads anew with MiXCR; each CDR3 protein has one entry. This table holds about 160,000 distinct CDR3 sequences, roughly 94% found once. This TCR came from a human donor in good health. Material for sequencing was CD4+ T cells from PBMCs.

The CDR3 protein is CSTGQALGTEAFF. The CDR3 nucleotides are TGCAGCACCGGACAAGCCTTAGGCACTGAAGCTTTCTTT. V and J are TRBV29-1 and TRBJ1-1; D might be TRBD1 (5 bases). The CDR3 is 13 amino acids. Trimming took 8 bases from V and 4 from J, leaving 17 bases between them. Germline V CDR1 and CDR2: SQVTM, ANQGSEA. Using reference TRBV29-1 and TRBJ1-1 for the parts outside the CDR3, the full variable domain is SAVISQKPSRDICQRGTSLTIQCQVDSQVTMMFWYRQQPGQSLTLIATANQGSEATYESGFVIDKFPISRPNLTFSTLTVSNMSPEDSSIYLCSTGQALGTEAFFGQGTRLTVV.